Reported below is one T cell receptor beta chain. This sample is drawn from a study of blood T cell repertoires in COVID-19. On the study more broadly: From the United States, Italy and Spain came samples of acute and convalescent COVID-19. The cDNA or gDNA used as material had been derived from T cells, B-cell-depleted T cells, or PBMCs.

The protocol was immunoSEQ multiplex PCR, while the TCRdb copy is restricted to in-frame clones and leaves out a portion. Of tens of thousands of clones listed, roughly 86% are singletons. CDR3 size: 16 residues. V lost 1 base to trimming and J lost 4 bases; unmatched junction nucleotides: 6. Germline assignment: CDR1 SGHNT and CDR2 YYREEE (reference sequence). This clonotype was sampled from a woman between 50 and 59 years old with active or convalescent COVID-19. The chain has TRBV5-4 and TRBJ2-1; 9 positions agree with TRBD1. Specimen: peripheral blood. The CDR3 DNA reads as TGTGCCAGCAGCTTGTTTGGGACAGGGTTATACAATGAGCAGTTCTTC. The encoded protein is CASSLFGTGLYNEQFF. The full variable domain, in which reference TRBV5-4 and TRBJ2-1 provide the parts outside the CDR3, is ETGVTQSPTHLIKTRGQQVTLRCSSQSGHNTVSWYQQALGQGPQFIFQYYREEENGRGNFPPRFSGLQFPNYSSELNVNALELDDSALYLCASSLFGTGLYNEQFFGPGTRLTVL.